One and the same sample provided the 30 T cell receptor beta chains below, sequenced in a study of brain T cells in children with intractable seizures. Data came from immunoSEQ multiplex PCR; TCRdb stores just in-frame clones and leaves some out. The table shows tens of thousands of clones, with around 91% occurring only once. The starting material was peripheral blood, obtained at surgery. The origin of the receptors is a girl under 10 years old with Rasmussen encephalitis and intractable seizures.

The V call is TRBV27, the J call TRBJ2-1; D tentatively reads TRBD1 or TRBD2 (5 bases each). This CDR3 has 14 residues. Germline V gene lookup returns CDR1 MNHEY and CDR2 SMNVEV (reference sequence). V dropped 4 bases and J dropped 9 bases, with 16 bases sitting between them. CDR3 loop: CASSSGAGSSEQFF. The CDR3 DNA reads TGTGCCAGCAGTTCCGGGGCAGGGTCGAGTGAGCAGTTCTTC.

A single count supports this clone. The CDR3: CASSKVRTGGLNTEAFF. The CDR3 DNA follows: TGTGCCAGCAGCAAAGTCAGGACAGGGGGGTTGAACACTGAAGCTTTCTTT. The V and J genes are TRBV21-1 and TRBJ1-1; TRBD1 is the table's D call, not checked against the DNA. TRBV21-1 is given as a pseudogene. This CDR3 region has 17 residues.

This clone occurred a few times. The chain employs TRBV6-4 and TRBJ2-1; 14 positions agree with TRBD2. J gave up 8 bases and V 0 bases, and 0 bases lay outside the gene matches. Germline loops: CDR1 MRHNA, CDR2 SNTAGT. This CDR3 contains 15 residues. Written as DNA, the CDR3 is TGTGCCAGCAGTGACTCGACTAGCGGGGGGGATGAGCAGTTCTTC. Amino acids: CASSDSTSGGDEQFF.

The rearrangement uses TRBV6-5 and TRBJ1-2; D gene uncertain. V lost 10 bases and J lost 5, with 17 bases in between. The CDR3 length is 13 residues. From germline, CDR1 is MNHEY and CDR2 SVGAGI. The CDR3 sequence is CATTEDLAYGYTF. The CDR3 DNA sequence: TGTGCCACCACCGAGGACCTGGCATATGGCTACACCTTC.

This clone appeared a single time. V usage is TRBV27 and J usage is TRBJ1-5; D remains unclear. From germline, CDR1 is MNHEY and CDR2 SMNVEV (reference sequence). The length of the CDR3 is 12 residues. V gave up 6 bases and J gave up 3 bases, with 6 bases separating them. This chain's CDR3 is CASSPHNQPQHF. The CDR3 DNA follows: TGTGCCAGCAGCCCCCACAATCAGCCCCAGCATTTT.

In nucleotides, the CDR3 is TGTGCCAGCAGCCAAGGGGGGACAGGGCTCTACAATGAGCAGTTCTTC. This translates into CASSQGGTGLYNEQFF. The V call is TRBV3-1 (or the pseudogene TRBV3-2), the J call TRBJ2-1, with 9 nucleotides matching TRBD1. The length of the CDR3 is 16 residues. The V gene end was trimmed by 1 base and the J gene end by 3 bases; junction bases not matched to a gene: 4. Germline V gene data show CDR1 as LGHDT and CDR2 as YNNKEL (reference sequence).

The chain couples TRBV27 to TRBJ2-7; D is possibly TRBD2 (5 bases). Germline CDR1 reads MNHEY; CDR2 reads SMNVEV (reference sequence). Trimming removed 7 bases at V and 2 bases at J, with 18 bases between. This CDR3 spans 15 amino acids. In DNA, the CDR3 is TGTGCCAGCAATGTTTTAGGCGGGCGAGCCTACGAGCAGTACTTC. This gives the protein CASNVLGGRAYEQYF.

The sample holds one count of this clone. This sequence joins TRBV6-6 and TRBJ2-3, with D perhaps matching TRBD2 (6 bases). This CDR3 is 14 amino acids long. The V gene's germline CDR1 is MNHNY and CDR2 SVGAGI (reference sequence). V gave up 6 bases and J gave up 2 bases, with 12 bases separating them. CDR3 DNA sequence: TGTGCCAGCAGCCCCCGACTAGTCACAGATACGCAGTATTTT. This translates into CASSPRLVTDTQYF.

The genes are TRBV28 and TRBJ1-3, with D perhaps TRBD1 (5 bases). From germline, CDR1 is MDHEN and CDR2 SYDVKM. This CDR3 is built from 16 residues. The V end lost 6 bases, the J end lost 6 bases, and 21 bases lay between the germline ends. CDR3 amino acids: CASSRAGSSSANTIYF. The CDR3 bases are TGTGCCAGCAGCAGGGCAGGGAGTTCTAGTGCAAACACCATATATTTT.

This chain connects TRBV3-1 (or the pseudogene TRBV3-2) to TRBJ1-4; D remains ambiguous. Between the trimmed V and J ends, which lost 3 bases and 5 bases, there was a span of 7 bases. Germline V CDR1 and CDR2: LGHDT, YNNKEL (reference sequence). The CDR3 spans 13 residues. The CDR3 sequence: CASSQAGNEKLFF. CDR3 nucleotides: TGTGCCAGCAGCCAGGCAGGAAATGAAAAACTGTTTTTT.

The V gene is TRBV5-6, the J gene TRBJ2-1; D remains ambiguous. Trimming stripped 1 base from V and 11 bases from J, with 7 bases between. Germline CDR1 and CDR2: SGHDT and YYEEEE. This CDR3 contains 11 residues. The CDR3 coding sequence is TGTGCCAGCAGCTTGACGAGAAAGCAGTTCTTC. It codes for CASSLTRKQFF.

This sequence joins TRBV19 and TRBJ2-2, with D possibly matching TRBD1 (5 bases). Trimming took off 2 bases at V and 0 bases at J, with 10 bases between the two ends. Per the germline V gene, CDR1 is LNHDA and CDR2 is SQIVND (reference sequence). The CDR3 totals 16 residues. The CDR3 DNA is TGTGCCAGTAGTATAAATCCAGGGCCGAACACCGGGGAGCTGTTTTTT. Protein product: CASSINPGPNTGELFF.

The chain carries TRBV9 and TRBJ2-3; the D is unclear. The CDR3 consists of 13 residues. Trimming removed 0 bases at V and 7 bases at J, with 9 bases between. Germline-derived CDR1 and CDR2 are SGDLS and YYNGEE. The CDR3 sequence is CASSVVGTNTQYF. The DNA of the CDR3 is TGTGCCAGCAGCGTAGTCGGCACGAATACGCAGTATTTT.

The CDR3 here is CASSRDRITDTQYF. DNA of the CDR3: TGTGCCAGCAGCCGCGACAGAATCACAGATACGCAGTATTTT. This chain links TRBV11-2 with TRBJ2-3, with a weak D call TRBD1 (5 bases). The CDR3 extends over 14 amino acids. The V end lost 5 bases, the J end lost 2 bases, and 11 bases lay between the germline ends. Germline V lookup: CDR1 SGHAT, CDR2 FQNNGV.

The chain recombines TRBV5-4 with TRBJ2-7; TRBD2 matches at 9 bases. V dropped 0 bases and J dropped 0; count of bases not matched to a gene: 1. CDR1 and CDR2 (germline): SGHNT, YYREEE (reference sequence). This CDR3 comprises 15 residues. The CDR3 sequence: CASSLERGDSYEQYF. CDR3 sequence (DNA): TGTGCCAGCAGCTTGGAGCGGGGGGACTCCTACGAGCAGTACTTC.

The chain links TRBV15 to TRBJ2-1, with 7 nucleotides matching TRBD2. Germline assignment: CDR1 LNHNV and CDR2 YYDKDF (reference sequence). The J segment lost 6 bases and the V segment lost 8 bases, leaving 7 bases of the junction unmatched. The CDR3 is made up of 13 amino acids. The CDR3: CATGMGGSNEQFF. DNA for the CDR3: TGTGCCACCGGGATGGGCGGGAGCAATGAGCAGTTCTTC.

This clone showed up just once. The CDR3, as DNA: TGTGCCAGCCTAACTGACAGGGGGACGTTAGCCAAAAACATTCAGTACTTC. It specifies CASLTDRGTLAKNIQYF. The gene calls are TRBV7-6 and TRBJ2-4; 9 bases line up with TRBD1. J gave up 0 bases and V 8 bases, and 11 bases lay outside the gene matches. CDR1 and CDR2 (germline): SGHVS, FNYEAQ. CDR3 length equals 17 residues.

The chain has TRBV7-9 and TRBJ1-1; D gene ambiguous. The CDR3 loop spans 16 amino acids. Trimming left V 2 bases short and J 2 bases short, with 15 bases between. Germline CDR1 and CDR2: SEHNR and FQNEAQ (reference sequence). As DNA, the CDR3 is TGTGCCAGCAGCTTACAGTGGCAGCCGGACAACACTGAAGCTTTCTTT. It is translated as CASSLQWQPDNTEAFF.

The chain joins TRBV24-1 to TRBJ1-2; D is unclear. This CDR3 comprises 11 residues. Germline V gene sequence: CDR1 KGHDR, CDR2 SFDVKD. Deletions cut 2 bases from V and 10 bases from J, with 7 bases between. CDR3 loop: CATSDSGVYTF. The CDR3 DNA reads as TGTGCCACCAGTGATTCCGGGGTCTACACCTTC.

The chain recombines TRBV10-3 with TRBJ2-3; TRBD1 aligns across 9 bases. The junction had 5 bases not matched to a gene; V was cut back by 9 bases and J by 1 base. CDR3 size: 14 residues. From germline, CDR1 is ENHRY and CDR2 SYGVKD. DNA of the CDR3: TGTGCCATACAGGGGGCCGGTCGCACAGATACGCAGTATTTT. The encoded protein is CAIQGAGRTDTQYF.

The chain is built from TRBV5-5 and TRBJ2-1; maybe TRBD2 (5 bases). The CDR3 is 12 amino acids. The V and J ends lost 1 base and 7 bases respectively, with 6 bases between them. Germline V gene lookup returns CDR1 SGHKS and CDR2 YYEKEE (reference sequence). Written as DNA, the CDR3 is TGTGCCAGCAGCTTGCGACTAAATGAGCAGTTCTTC. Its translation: CASSLRLNEQFF.

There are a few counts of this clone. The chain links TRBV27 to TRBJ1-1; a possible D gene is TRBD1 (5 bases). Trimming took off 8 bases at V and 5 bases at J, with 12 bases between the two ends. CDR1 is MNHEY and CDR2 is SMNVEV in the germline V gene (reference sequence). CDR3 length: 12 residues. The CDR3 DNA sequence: TGTGCCAGCTACCGCGAGGGGACTGAAGCTTTCTTT. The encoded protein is CASYREGTEAFF.

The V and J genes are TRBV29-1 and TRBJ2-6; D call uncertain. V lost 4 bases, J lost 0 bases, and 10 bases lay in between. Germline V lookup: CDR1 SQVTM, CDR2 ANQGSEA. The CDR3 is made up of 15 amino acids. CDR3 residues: CSVGFGNSGANVLTF. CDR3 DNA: TGCAGCGTTGGGTTCGGCAACTCTGGGGCCAACGTCCTGACTTTC.

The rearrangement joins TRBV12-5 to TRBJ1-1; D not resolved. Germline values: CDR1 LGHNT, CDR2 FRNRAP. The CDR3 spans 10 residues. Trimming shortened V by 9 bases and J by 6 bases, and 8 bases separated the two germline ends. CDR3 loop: CASAYSEAFF. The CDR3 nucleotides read TGTGCTAGCGCCTACTCTGAAGCTTTCTTT.

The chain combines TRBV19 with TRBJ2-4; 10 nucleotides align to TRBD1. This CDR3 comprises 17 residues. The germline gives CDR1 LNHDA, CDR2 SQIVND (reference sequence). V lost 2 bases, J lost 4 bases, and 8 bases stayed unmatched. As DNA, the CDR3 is TGTGCCAGTAGTATAATCCCCCGACAGGGGGCTAAAAACATTCAGTACTTC. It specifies CASSIIPRQGAKNIQYF.

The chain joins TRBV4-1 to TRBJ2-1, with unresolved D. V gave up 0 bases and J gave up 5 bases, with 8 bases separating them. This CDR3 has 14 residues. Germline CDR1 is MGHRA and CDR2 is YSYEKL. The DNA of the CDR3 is TGCGCCAGCAGCCAAGACCGGACGGACAATGAGCAGTTCTTC. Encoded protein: CASSQDRTDNEQFF.

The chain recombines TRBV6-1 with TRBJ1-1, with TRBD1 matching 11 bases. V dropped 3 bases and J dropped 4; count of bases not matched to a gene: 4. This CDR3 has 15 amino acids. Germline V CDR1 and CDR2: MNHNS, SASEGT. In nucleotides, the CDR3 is TGTGCCAGCAGTGAGTCCGGGACAGGGGGCACTGAAGCTTTCTTT. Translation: CASSESGTGGTEAFF.

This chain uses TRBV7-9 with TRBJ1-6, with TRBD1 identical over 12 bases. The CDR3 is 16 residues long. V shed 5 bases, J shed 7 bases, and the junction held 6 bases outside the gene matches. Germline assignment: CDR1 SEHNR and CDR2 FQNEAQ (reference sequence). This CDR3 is CASSVTGTGGNSPLHF. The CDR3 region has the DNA TGTGCCAGCAGCGTTACCGGGACAGGGGGCAATTCACCCCTCCACTTT.

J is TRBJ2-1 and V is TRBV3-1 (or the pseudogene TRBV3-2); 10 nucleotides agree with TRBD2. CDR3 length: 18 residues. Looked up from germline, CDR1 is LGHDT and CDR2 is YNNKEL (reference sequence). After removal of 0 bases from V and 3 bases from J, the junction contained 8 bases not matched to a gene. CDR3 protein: CASSQEPSGGVGYNEQFF. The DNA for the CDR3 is TGTGCCAGCAGCCAAGAGCCTAGCGGGGGAGTAGGCTACAATGAGCAGTTCTTC.

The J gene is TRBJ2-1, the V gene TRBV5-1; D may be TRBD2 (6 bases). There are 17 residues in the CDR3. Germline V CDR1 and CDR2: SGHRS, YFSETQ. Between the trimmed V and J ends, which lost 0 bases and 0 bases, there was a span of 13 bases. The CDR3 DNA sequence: TGCGCCAGCAGCTTGGCCCCAGCGGGTAACTCCTACAATGAGCAGTTCTTC. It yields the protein CASSLAPAGNSYNEQFF.